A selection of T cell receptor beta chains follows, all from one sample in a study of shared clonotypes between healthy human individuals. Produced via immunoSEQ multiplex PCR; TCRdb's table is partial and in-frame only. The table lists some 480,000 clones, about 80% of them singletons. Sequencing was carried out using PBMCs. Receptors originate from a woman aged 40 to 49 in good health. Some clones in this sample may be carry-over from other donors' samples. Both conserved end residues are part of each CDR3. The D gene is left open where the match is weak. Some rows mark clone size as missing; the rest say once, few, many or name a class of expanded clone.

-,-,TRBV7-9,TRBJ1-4,TGTGCCAGCAGCGCCTTGGAAGGGAGACTGTTTTTT,CASSALEGRLFF
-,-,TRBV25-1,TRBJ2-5,TGTGCCAGCAGTGAATCAAAGGGTCAGGTGGGGGAGACCCAGTACTTC,CASSESKGQVGETQYF
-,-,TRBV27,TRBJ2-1,TGTGCCAGCAGTCTCCAGCGGATCTACAATGAGCAGTTCTTC,CASSLQRIYNEQFF
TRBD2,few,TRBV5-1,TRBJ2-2,TGCGCCAGCAGCTTGGCCAGCGGGACCACCGGGGAGCTGTTTTTT,CASSLASGTTGELFF
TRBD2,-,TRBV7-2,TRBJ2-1,TGTGCCAGCAGCCCCAGGGGACTAGCGGGAGGAGGGGAGTTCTTC,CASSPRGLAGGGEFF
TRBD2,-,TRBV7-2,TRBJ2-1,TGTGCCAGCAGCTTGGGGACTAGCGGGAGTGAGCAGTTCTTC,CASSLGTSGSEQFF
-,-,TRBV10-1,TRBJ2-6,TGCGCCAGCAGTCGGCAAAAGACACAAAGTCGGGCCAACGTCCTGACTTTC,CASSRQKTQSRANVLTF
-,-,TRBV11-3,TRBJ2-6,TGTGCCAGCAGCTCGAGGACGGGCTCTGGGGCCAACGTCCTGACTTTC,CASSSRTGSGANVLTF
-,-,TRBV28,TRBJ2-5,TGTGCCAGCAGTCCCTGGGGCAGGGGGGGGCAAGAGACCCAGTACTTC,CASSPWGRGGQETQYF
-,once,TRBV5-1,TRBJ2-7,TGCGCCAGCAGCCCGTCAGGGGTGAAACCCGAGCAGTACTTC,CASSPSGVKPEQYF
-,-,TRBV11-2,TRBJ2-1,TGTGCCAGCAGCTTAGAGGCCAATGAGCAGTTCTTC,CASSLEANEQFF
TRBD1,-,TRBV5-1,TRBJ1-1,TGCGCCAGCAGCTTGAGGACAGGGCACACTGAAGCTTTCTTT,CASSLRTGHTEAFF
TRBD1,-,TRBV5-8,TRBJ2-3,TGTGCCAGCAGACCGACAGGGGATTATACGCAGTATTTT,CASRPTGDYTQYF
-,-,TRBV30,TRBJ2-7,TGTGCCTTCTCTCACGGGACAATCGGGAACGAGCAGTACTTC,CAFSHGTIGNEQYF
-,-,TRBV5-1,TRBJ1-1,TGCGCCAGCAGCTTGGGTGTGAGCACTGAAGCTTTCTTT,CASSLGVSTEAFF
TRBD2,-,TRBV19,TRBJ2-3,TGTGCCACCTCAGGACTAGCGGAGAGCACAGATACGCAGTATTTT,CATSGLAESTDTQYF
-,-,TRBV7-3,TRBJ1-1,TGTGCCAGCAGAAAGGACAGTTGGAACACTGAAGCTTTCTTT,CASRKDSWNTEAFF
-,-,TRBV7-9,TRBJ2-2,TGTGCCAGCAGCTTTTCCCGGGACACCGGGGAGCTGTTTTTT,CASSFSRDTGELFF
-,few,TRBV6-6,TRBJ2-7,TGTGCCAGCAGCCGGGACGGCTACGAGCAGTACTTC,CASSRDGYEQYF
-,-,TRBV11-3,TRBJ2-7,TGTGCCAGCAGCTTAGGAGGGGGAGGGTACGAGCAGTACTTC,CASSLGGGGYEQYF
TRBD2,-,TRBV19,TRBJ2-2,TGTGCCAGTAGTATGGCGGGAGGGTACACCGGGGAGCTGTTTTTT,CASSMAGGYTGELFF
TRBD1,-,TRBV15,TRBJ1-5,TGTGCCACCAGCAGAGAGGGACAGGGCGGTCAGCCCCAGCATTTT,CATSREGQGGQPQHF
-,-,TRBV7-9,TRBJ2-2,TGTGCCAGCAGCTTACTACGGGGTACGGACACCGGGGAGCTGTTTTTT,CASSLLRGTDTGELFF
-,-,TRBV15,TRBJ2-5,TGTGCCACCAGCAGAGATTTTGGCCACCAAGAGACCCAGTACTTC,CATSRDFGHQETQYF
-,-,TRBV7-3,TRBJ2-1,TGTGCCAGCAGCTTAGTTCTGGGGAATGAGCAGTTCTTC,CASSLVLGNEQFF
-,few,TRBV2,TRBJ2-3,TGTGCCAGCAGTCGGGTCTACGACTCTAGCACAGATACGCAGTATTTT,CASSRVYDSSTDTQYF
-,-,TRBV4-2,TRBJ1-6,TGTGCCAGCCACCCAGGGCAGTATAATTCACCCCTCCACTTT,CASHPGQYNSPLHF
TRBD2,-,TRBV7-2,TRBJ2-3,TGTGCCAGCAGCTTAAGCAGTACTAGCGGGAGGACCACAGATACGCAGTATTTT,CASSLSSTSGRTTDTQYF
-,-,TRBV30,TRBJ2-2,TGTGCCTGGAGTTCCGCCAAAAACACCGGGGAGCTGTTTTTT,CAWSSAKNTGELFF
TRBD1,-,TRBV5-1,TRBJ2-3,TGCGCCAGCAGCCCGGGACAGGCGAGGGGCACAGATACGCAGTATTTT,CASSPGQARGTDTQYF
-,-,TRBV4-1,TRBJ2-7,TGCGCCAGCAGCCACACACTAGAGTTTGAGCAGTACTTC,CASSHTLEFEQYF
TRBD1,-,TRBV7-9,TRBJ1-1,TGTGCCAGCAGCGCCCGACAGGGCACTGAAGCTTTCTTT,CASSARQGTEAFF
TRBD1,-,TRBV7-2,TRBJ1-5,TGTGCCAGCAGCTCTGGACAGGGGGAAGGCAATCAGCCCCAGCATTTT,CASSSGQGEGNQPQHF
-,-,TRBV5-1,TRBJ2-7,TGCGCCAGCAGCTTGATAGCCTACGAGCAGTACTTC,CASSLIAYEQYF
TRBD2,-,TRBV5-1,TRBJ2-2,TGCGCCAGCAGCCCTACTAGCGGGAACACCGGGGAGCTGTTTTTT,CASSPTSGNTGELFF
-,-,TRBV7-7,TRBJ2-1,TGTGCCAGCAGCCGACAGGTGGGGTATGGGGAGCAGTTCTTC,CASSRQVGYGEQFF
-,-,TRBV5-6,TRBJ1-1,TGTGCCAGCAGCTTGGCCGGCTGGGGGGGAGCTTTCTTT,CASSLAGWGGAFF
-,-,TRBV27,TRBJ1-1,TGTGCCAGCAGTTTGCTGGCCGCCCGTGTTGACACTGAAGCTTTCTTT,CASSLLAARVDTEAFF
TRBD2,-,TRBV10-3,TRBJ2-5,TGTGCCACGAAGGGGGAGCGGGAGTTCGAGACCCAGTACTTC,CATKGEREFETQYF
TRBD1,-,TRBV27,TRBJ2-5,TGTGCCAGTGCTACCGGGACAGGGACGACAAAGACCCAGTACTTC,CASATGTGTTKTQYF
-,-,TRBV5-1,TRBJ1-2,TGCGCCAGCAGCCCCTTAATTCTGGGGGGGAACTATGGCTACACCTTC,CASSPLILGGNYGYTF